The present T cell receptor (beta chain) was sequenced within a study of shared clonotypes between healthy human individuals. Germline CDR1 reads SGHNT; CDR2 reads YYREEE (reference sequence). Trimming pared 4 bases from V and 5 bases from J, leaving 15 bases between. This CDR3 is 14 amino acids long. Both subsets, CD45RA+ naive and CD45RA-negative memory, were split from the CD4+ cells. Repertoires were generated with immunoSEQ multiplex PCR, while TCRdb's copy carries only in-frame clones and drops some. The repertoire holds around 2.1 million clones, with 95% as singletons. Sequenced material: naive CD4+ T cells sorted from blood. Subset defined: CD45RA+ positively selected. The chain joins TRBV5-4 to TRBJ2-5, with unresolved D. The sequence derives from a man younger than 35 in good health. The CDR3 region is CASSTGPGGETQYF. The CDR3 nucleotides read TGTGCCAGCAGCACCGGGCCCGGCGGCGAGACCCAGTACTTC.